The source of this T cell receptor beta chain is a study of prognosis after radiotherapy for stage I lung cancer. Overall study: The study deemed all of its non-small cell lung cancer patients medically inoperable.

This clonotype appeared many times. Deletions cut 1 base from V and 5 bases from J, with 15 bases between. This CDR3 is 15 amino acids long. Germline lookup yields CDR1 SGHTA and CDR2 FQGNSA. Two rounds of multiplex PCR amplified TCR beta CDR3 from genomic DNA. TRBV and TRBJ genes each had their own specific primers in first-round PCR. TCRdb reprocessed the multiplex PCR reads with MiXCR, giving one entry per CDR3 protein. Among 50,000 to 75,000 distinct CDR3 sequences, 26% were seen once, and the ten largest hold roughly 7.5%. The receptor was derived from a donor of 50 years or more with non-small cell lung cancer. This chain links TRBV7-2 with TRBJ2-7; possibly TRBD1 for D (6 bases). This specimen consisted of PBMCs, obtained before or after stereotactic body radiation therapy (not recorded which). The CDR3 nucleotides are TGTGCCAGCAGCTTAGTAACAGGGTGGTCGGACGAGCAGTACTTC. Translation: CASSLVTGWSDEQYF.